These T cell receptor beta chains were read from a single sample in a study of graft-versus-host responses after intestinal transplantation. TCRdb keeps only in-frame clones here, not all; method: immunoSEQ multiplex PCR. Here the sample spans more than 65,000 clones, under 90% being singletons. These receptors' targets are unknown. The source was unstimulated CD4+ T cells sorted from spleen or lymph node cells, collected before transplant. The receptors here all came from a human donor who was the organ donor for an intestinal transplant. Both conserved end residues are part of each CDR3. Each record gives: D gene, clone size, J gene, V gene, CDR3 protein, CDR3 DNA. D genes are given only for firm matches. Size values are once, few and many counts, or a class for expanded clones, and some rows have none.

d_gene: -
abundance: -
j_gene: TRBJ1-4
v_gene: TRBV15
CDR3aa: CATTPDRSLREKLFF
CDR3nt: TGTGCCACCACCCCGGACAGAAGTCTTCGCGAAAAACTGTTTTTT

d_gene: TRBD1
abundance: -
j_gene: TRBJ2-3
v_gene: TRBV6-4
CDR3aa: CASSVLRGSAPTQYF
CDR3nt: TGTGCCAGCAGTGTCCTCAGGGGGAGCGCGCCTACGCAGTATTTT

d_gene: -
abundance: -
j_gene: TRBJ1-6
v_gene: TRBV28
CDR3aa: CASSQGHNNSPLHF
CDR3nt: TGTGCCAGCAGCCAAGGACATAATAATTCACCCCTCCACTTT

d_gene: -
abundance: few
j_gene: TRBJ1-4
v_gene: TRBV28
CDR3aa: CASSFGRVFRTPNEKLFF
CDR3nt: TGTGCCAGCAGTTTCGGCAGGGTATTTCGTACTCCTAATGAAAAACTGTTTTTT

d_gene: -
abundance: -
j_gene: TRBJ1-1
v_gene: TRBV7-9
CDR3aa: CASSLEGSGTEAFF
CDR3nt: TGTGCCAGCAGCTTAGAAGGCAGCGGAACTGAAGCTTTCTTT

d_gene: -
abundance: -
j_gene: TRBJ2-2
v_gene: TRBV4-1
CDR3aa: CASSQLGRVDTGELFF
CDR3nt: TGCGCCAGCAGCCAATTGGGGCGCGTCGACACCGGGGAGCTGTTTTTT

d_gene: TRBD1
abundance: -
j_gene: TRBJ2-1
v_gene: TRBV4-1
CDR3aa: CASSQDGADRGRFF
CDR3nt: TGCGCCAGCAGCCAAGATGGAGCTGACAGGGGAAGGTTCTTC

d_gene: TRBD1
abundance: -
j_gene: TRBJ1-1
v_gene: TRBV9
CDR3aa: CASSVRDRGPLAEAFF
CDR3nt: TGTGCCAGCAGCGTCCGGGACAGGGGCCCCCTCGCAGAAGCTTTCTTT

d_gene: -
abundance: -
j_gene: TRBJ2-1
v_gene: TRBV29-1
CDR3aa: CSVEGGQIYNEQFF
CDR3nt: TGCAGCGTTGAAGGTGGACAGATATACAATGAGCAGTTCTTC

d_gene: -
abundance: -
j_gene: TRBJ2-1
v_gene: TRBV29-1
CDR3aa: CSVGLGQSSYNEQFF
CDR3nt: TGCAGCGTTGGGCTAGGTCAGAGCTCCTACAATGAGCAGTTCTTC

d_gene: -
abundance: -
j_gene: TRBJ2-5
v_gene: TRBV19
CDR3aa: CASSIGQVVETQYF
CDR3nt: TGTGCCAGTAGTATTGGGCAGGTGGTAGAGACCCAGTACTTC

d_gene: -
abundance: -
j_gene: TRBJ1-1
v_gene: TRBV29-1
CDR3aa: CSVHRVMNTEAFF
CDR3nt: TGCAGCGTTCACAGGGTAATGAACACTGAAGCTTTCTTT

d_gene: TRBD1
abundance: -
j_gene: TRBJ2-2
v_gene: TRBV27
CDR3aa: CASLDRGNTGELFF
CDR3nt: TGTGCCAGCCTCGACAGGGGTAACACCGGGGAGCTGTTTTTT

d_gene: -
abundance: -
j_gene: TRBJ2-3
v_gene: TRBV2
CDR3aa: CASSEAWRGGPKYF
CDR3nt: TGTGCCAGCAGTGAAGCCTGGAGGGGGGGCCCCAAGTATTTT

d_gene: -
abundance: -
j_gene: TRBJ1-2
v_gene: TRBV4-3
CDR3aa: CASSQDAGSYGYTF
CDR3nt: TGCGCCAGCAGCCAAGACGCAGGGTCCTATGGCTACACCTTC

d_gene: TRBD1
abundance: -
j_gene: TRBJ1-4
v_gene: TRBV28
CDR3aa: CASSLSTGNEKLFF
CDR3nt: TGTGCCAGCAGTTTATCGACAGGGAATGAAAAACTGTTTTTT

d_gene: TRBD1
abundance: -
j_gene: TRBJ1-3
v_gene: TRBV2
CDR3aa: CASSRDRVSGNTIYF
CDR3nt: TGTGCCAGCAGCCGGGACAGGGTTTCTGGAAACACCATATATTTT

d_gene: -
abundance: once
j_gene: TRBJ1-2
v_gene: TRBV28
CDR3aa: CASSLPTRKGGGYTF
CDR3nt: TGTGCCAGCAGTTTACCTACCCGGAAGGGCGGGGGCTACACCTTC

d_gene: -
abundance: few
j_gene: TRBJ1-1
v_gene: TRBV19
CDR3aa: CASSILGQNTEAFF
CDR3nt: TGTGCCAGTAGTATTTTGGGCCAGAACACTGAAGCTTTCTTT

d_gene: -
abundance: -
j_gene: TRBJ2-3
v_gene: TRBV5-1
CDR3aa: CASSLAARGDDTQYF
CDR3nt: TGCGCCAGCAGCTTGGCGGCCCGCGGGGATGATACGCAGTATTTT

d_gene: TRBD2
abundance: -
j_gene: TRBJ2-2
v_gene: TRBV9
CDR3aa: CASSAPAGLAGGQTGELFF
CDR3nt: TGTGCCAGCAGCGCCCCAGCGGGCCTAGCGGGGGGGCAGACCGGGGAGCTGTTTTTT

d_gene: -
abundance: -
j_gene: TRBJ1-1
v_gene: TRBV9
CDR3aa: CASGVGHLNTEAFF
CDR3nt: TGTGCCAGCGGTGTAGGACACCTGAACACTGAAGCTTTCTTT

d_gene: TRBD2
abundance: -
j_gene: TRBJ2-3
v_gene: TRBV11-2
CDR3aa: CASSPRWGLAADTQYF
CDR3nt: TGTGCCAGCAGCCCCCGCTGGGGACTAGCGGCAGATACGCAGTATTTT

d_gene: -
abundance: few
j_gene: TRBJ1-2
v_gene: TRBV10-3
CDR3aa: CAISESANYGYTF
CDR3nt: TGTGCCATCAGTGAGTCAGCGAACTATGGCTACACCTTC

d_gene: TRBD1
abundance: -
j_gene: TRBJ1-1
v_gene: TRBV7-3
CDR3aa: CASSLRQGVEAFF
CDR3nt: TGTGCCAGCAGCTTAAGACAGGGTGTTGAAGCTTTCTTT

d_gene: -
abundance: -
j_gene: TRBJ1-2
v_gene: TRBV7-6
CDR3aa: CASSLTSTANYGYTF
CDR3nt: TGTGCCAGCAGCTTAACGTCCACAGCTAACTATGGCTACACCTTC

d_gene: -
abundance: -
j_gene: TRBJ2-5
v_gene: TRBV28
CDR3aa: CASTLGGGAGETQYF
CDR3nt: TGTGCCAGCACCCTAGGAGGGGGCGCAGGGGAGACCCAGTACTTC

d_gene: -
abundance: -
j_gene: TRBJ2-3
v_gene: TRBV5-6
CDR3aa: CASSLAAGWADTQYF
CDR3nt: TGTGCCAGCAGCTTGGCAGCGGGTTGGGCAGATACGCAGTATTTT

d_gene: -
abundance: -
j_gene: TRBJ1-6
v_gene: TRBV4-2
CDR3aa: CASSQDQGGGNSPLHF
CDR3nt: TGTGCCAGCAGCCAAGATCAAGGGGGGGGGAATTCACCCCTCCACTTT

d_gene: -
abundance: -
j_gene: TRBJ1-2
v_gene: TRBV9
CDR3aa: CASSVAGYGYTF
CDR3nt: TGTGCCAGCAGCGTAGCCGGCTATGGCTACACCTTC

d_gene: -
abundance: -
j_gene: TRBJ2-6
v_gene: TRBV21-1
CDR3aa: CASSKRQGPAGANVLTF
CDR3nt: TGTGCCAGCAGCAAAAGGCAGGGTCCAGCTGGGGCCAACGTCCTGACTTTC

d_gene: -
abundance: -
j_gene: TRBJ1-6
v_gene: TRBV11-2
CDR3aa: CASSRDNYNSPLHF
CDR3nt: TGTGCCAGCAGCCGGGACAACTATAATTCACCCCTCCACTTT

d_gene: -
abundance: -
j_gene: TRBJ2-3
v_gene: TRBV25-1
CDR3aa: CASSQQGIDTQYF
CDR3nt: TGTGCCAGCAGTCAACAGGGAATAGATACGCAGTATTTT

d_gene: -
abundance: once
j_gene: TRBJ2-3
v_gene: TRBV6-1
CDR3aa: CASSVVAGATDTQYF
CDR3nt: TGTGCCAGCAGTGTAGTGGCGGGGGCCACAGATACGCAGTATTTT

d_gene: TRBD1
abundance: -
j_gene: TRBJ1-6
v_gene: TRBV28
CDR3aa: CASRSGQLPSPLHF
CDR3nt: TGTGCCAGCCGCTCGGGACAGCTGCCTTCACCCCTCCACTTT

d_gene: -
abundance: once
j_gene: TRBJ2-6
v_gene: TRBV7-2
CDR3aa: CASSIGLGSGANVLTF
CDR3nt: TGTGCCAGCAGCATCGGACTCGGCTCTGGGGCCAACGTCCTGACTTTC

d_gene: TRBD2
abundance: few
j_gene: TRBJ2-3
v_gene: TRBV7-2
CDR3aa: CASSLGASGGPSTDTQYF
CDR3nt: TGTGCCAGCAGCTTAGGGGCTAGCGGGGGGCCGAGCACAGATACGCAGTATTTT

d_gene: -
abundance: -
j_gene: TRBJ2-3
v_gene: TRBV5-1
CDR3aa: CASSLISSGDTQYF
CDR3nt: TGCGCCAGCAGCTTGATATCGTCGGGAGATACGCAGTATTTT